Each of the 13 T cell receptor beta chains below was sequenced from the same sample in a study of T-cell reconstitution after alpha-beta-depleted transplantation in children. This sample's TCRbeta library carried unique molecular identifier barcodes. TCRdb ran MiXCR on the PCR reads and lists one entry per CDR3 protein. The sample yields approximately 430,000 distinct CDR3 sequences, 16% seen once. The sample in question was PBMCs, mostly from graft donor cells, obtained 360 days after TCRalphabeta/CD19-depleted stem cell transplant. These receptors all come from a boy younger than two who had a stem cell transplant for Wiskott-Aldrich syndrome, so the T cells may come from the graft donor.

J is TRBJ2-3 and V is TRBV10-3; D is possibly TRBD1 (5 bases). Trimming removed 4 bases at V and 5 bases at J, with 13 bases between. This CDR3 comprises 14 residues. Germline V gene lookup returns CDR1 ENHRY and CDR2 SYGVKD. The DNA for the CDR3 is TGTGCCATCAGTGCTTCTCAGGGATTAGATACGCAGTATTTT. This sequence encodes CAISASQGLDTQYF.

This chain joins TRBV6-5 and TRBJ2-5, with D perhaps TRBD1 (6 bases). Trimming removed 10 bases from V and 5 bases from J, with 14 bases in between. CDR1 MNHEY and CDR2 SVGAGI come from the germline V gene. The CDR3 covers 12 residues. The CDR3 DNA sequence: TGTGCCACCCGACAGGATCAGGAGACCCAGTACTTC. Protein product: CATRQDQETQYF.

The V call is TRBV20-1, the J call TRBJ2-1; D not certain. Per the germline V gene, CDR1 is DFQATT and CDR2 is SNEGSKA (reference sequence). CDR3 length: 13 amino acids. V lost 0 bases and J 7 bases, leaving 10 bases between the germline ends. CDR3 loop: CSARDLKVNEQFF. In DNA form, the CDR3 reads TGCAGTGCTAGAGATCTTAAGGTAAATGAGCAGTTCTTC.

This clonotype was counted between two and nine times. The chain recombines TRBV5-1 with TRBJ2-7; 7 bases are a match to TRBD1. Germline V gives CDR1 SGHRS, CDR2 YFSETQ. V was clipped by 1 base and J by 3 bases; unmatched bases: 13. This CDR3 is built from 17 residues. CDR3 DNA sequence: TGCGCCAGCAGCTTGCCCCTCTCCGGGACAGCGCTCTACGAGCAGTACTTC. This codes for CASSLPLSGTALYEQYF.

This clonotype appeared a few times. The rearrangement uses TRBV20-1 and TRBJ1-4; D ambiguous. The CDR3 runs 14 residues. Germline loops: CDR1 DFQATT, CDR2 SNEGSKA (reference sequence). With 0 bases removed from V and 8 bases from J, the gap between germline ends came to 13 bases. This chain's CDR3 is CSARDGVGLEKLFF. In DNA, the CDR3 is TGCAGTGCTAGAGATGGGGTAGGGCTGGAAAAACTGTTTTTT.

The V call is TRBV28, the J call TRBJ1-5; 10 bases line up with TRBD1. The germline gives CDR1 MDHEN, CDR2 SYDVKM. V was clipped by 8 bases and J by 4 bases; unmatched bases: 5. This CDR3 is built from 14 residues. CDR3 sequence: CASRPGQGNQPQHF. The CDR3 DNA reads TGTGCCAGCCGTCCGGGACAGGGGAATCAGCCCCAGCATTTT.

The chain uses TRBV7-2 and TRBJ2-7; 7 bases align to TRBD1. The CDR3 runs 14 residues. V lost 3 bases and J lost 6; bases outside the gene matches: 8. Germline assignment: CDR1 SGHTA and CDR2 FQGNSA. The CDR3 coding sequence is TGTGCCAGCAGCTTCCCGGGCAGGACAGGCGAGCAGTACTTC. Its protein is CASSFPGRTGEQYF.

The sample holds a few counts of this clonotype. The gene calls are TRBV2 and TRBJ1-5; perhaps TRBD1 as D (5 bases). The CDR3 runs 14 residues. CDR1 SNHLY and CDR2 FYNNEI come from the germline V gene. V gave up 6 bases and J gave up 2 bases, with 11 bases separating them. The DNA for the CDR3 is TGTGCCAGCAGGTCCAGGGATGGCAATCAGCCCCAGCATTTT. Its translation: CASRSRDGNQPQHF.

The chain is built from TRBV18 and TRBJ2-1; 7 bases agree with TRBD2. The germline V gene encodes CDR1 KGHSH and CDR2 LQKENI. Germline trimming cut 3 bases from V and 12 bases from J; bases unmatched to any gene: 11. The CDR3 consists of 14 residues. The CDR3 coding sequence is TGTGCCAGCTCACCCCGACTAGCTCCCGAGGGGCAGTTCTTC. Translation: CASSPRLAPEGQFF.

V usage is TRBV6-1 and J usage is TRBJ2-7; tentative D call: TRBD2 (7 bases). Germline V gene lookup returns CDR1 MNHNS and CDR2 SASEGT. CDR3 length equals 15 residues. Trimming took off 3 bases at V and 4 bases at J, with 16 bases between the two ends. The CDR3 DNA follows: TGTGCCAGCAGTGAGGCGCGGGGAGGGGGTTACGAGCAGTACTTC. It is translated as CASSEARGGGYEQYF.

The chain carries TRBV9 and TRBJ2-1; 7 bases agree with TRBD2. Germline V lookup: CDR1 SGDLS, CDR2 YYNGEE. Trimming took 3 bases from V and 7 from J; bases not matched to a gene: 10. The length of the CDR3 is 15 residues. In DNA, the CDR3 is TGTGCCAGCAGCGCCGGACTAGTTTATGTAAATGAGCAGTTCTTC. This translates into CASSAGLVYVNEQFF. Full variable domain (missing parts from reference TRBV9 and TRBJ2-1): DSGVTQTPKHLITATGQRVTLRCSPRSGDLSVYWYQQSLDQGLQFLIQYYNGEERAKGNILERFSAQQFPDLHSELNLSSLELGDSALYFCASSAGLVYVNEQFFGPGTRLTVL.

This clonotype was observed at least ten times. This chain uses TRBV4-1 with TRBJ2-3; TRBD2 matches 7 bases. CDR1 is MGHRA, CDR2 YSYEKL, per germline. This CDR3 contains 15 residues. V lost 0 bases and J lost 8; bases outside the gene matches: 8. The CDR3 bases are TGCGCCAGCAGCCAAGATCCAGGGTGGGAGGGTACGCAGTATTTT. Translating it yields CASSQDPGWEGTQYF.

This rearrangement joins TRBV5-1 to TRBJ1-5; TRBD1 agrees at 8 bases. This CDR3 spans 15 amino acids. The J segment lost 5 bases and the V segment lost 4 bases, leaving 8 bases of the junction unmatched. CDR1 is SGHRS and CDR2 is YFSETQ in the germline V gene. CDR3 nucleotide sequence: TGCGCCAGCAGCCGGACAGGGAAATTGGATCAGCCCCAGCATTTT. This sequence encodes CASSRTGKLDQPQHF.